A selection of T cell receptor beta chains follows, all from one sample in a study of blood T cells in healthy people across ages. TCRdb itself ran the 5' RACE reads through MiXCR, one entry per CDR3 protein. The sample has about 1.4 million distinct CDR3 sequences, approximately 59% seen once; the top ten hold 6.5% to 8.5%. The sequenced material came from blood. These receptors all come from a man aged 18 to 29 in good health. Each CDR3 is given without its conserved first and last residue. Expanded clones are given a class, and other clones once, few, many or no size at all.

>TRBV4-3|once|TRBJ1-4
ASSQDSGPSSRKLF
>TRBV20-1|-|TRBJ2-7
SARDTTGSYEQY
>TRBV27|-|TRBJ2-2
ASSTSSGGELF
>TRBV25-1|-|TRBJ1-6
ASSDTRKDNSPLH
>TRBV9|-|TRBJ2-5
ASSPSVLAQETQY
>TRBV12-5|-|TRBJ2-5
ASGLIGLTKPQETQY
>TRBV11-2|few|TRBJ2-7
ASSLVLPRHLPYDYEQY
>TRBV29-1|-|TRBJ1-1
SVKPGGTEAF
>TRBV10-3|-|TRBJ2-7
AISGAWDSSYEQY
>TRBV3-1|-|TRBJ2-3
ASSQITVGADTQY
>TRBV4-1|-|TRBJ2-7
ASSQGGQRNPYEQY
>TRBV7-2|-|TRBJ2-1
ASSPMTSGSREQF
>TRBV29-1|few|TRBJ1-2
VAVGQGYGYT
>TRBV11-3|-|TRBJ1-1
ASSSRGRDTEAF
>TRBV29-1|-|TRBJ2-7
SVVTVTYEQY
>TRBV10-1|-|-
ASSESASDYEQY
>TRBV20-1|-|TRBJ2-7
SARSDRSGYEQY
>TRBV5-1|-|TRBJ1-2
ASSTQGNTYYGYT
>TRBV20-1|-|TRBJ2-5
SAADRVDETQY
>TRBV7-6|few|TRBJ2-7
ASSLAASGGNEQY
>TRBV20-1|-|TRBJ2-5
SARDWTETQY
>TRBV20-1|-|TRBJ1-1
SAAQGLYTEAF
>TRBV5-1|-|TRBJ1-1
ASSHLGDTEAF
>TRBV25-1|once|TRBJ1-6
ASSETGGGLPLH
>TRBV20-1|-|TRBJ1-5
SARTREQGPGEQPQH
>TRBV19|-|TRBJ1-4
ASMATDNEKLF
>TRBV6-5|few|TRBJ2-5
ASSSPGLAQETQY
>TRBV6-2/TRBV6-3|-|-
ASSYPDRGRVAYYEQY
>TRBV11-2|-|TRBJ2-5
ASSLRSRVSWNRDIDQEQY
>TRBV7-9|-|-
ASSLAPARDRGAKNIQY
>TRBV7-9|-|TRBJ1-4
ASSFEPDGKLF
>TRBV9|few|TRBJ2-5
ASSVATSVGETQY
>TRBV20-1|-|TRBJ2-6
SASFDRASGANVLT
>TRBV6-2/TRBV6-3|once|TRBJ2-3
ASSYSRHSTDTQY
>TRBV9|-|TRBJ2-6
ASSASWGGGANVLT
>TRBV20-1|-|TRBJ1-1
SARVIGGWTGGADTEAF
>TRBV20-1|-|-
SARDPAGGLETQY
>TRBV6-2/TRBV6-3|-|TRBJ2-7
ASTGRRQGVTYEQY
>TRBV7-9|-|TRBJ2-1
ASSRQGMVAPNEQF
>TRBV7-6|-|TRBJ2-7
ASSYQDRAEQY
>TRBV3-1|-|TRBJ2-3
ASSQASQGATQY
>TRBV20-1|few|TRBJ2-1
SPDSAYNEQF
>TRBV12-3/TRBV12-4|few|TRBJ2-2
ASSSSRNTGELF
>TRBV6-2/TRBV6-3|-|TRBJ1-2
ASSYATGAGYT
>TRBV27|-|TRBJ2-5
ASGGILTQETQY
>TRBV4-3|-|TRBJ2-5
ASSQETGAETQY
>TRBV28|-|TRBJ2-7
ASRTGSLYYEQY
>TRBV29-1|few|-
SVEGGVSGANEQY
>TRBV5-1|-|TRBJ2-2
ASSTGQGSNTGELF
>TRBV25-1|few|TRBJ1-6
ASSDPYGSPLH